The 17 T cell receptor beta chains reported below all come from one sample, sequenced in a study of cytomegalovirus exposure and HLA in healthy donors. The PCR employed 60 Vbeta primers together with 13 Jbeta primers. Clones were read by immunoSEQ multiplex PCR, and TCRdb kept only the in-frame ones, dropping some. The sample holds about 93,000 clones, about 79% seen once. The material sequenced was PBMCs. The receptors here all came from a man aged 50 or older in good health and CMV-seronegative.

The chain joins TRBV5-1 to TRBJ2-5, with 12 bases identical to TRBD1. The J call could be wrong; TRBJ2-7 is a better fit for the DNA end. Germline V gene data show CDR1 as SGHRS and CDR2 as YFSETQ. This CDR3 is 14 amino acids long. CDR3 in amino acids: CASSSGTGGNEQYF. Written as DNA, the CDR3 is TGCGCCAGCAGCTCCGGGACAGGGGGCAACGAGCAGTACTTC.

This clone was seen a single time. Within the sample, other DNA sequences also encode this same CDR3. The chain carries TRBV7-9 and TRBJ2-7; 8 bases agree with TRBD2. The germline gives CDR1 SEHNR, CDR2 FQNEAQ (reference sequence). V lost 5 bases, J lost 3 bases, and 3 bases stayed unmatched. The CDR3 contains 13 residues. In nucleotides, the CDR3 is TGTGCCAGCAGCCCCGGGACTAGCTACGAGCAGTACTTC. The encoded protein is CASSPGTSYEQYF. The full variable domain, with the rest looked up from reference TRBV7-9 and TRBJ2-7, is DTGVSQNPRHKITKRGQNVTFRCDPISEHNRLYWYRQTLGQGPEFLTYFQNEAQLEKSRLLSDRFSAERPKGSFSTLEIQRTEQGDSAMYLCASSPGTSYEQYFGPGTRLTVT.

V gene TRBV19 combines with J gene TRBJ1-4, with D tentatively TRBD1 (5 bases). V was pared by 5 bases and J by 4 bases, with 14 bases between. CDR1 is LNHDA, CDR2 SQIVND, per germline (reference sequence). The CDR3 has 15 amino acids. CDR3 nucleotide sequence: TGTGCCAGTAGTTTAGGACATGTCGGTAATGAAAAACTGTTTTTT. It specifies CASSLGHVGNEKLFF.

The chain recombines TRBV14 with TRBJ2-3, with D hard to call. The germline V gene encodes CDR1 SGHDN and CDR2 FVKESK. The CDR3 contains 16 residues. Trimming cost V 11 bases and J 1 base, with 22 bases left between them. The DNA of the CDR3 is TGTGCCTGTCAGGCAAAAGAGAGATTTGGCACAGATACGCAGTATTTT. It translates to CACQAKERFGTDTQYF.

The chain carries TRBV5-1 and TRBJ1-1, with D hard to call. Trimming pared 5 bases from V and 7 bases from J, leaving 18 bases between. Per the germline V gene, CDR1 is SGHRS and CDR2 is YFSETQ. The CDR3 is 14 residues long. The CDR3 DNA is TGCGCCAGCAGATACGACACAAACGCATATGAAGCTTTCTTT. This sequence encodes CASRYDTNAYEAFF.

The rearrangement links TRBV5-1 to TRBJ2-7, with D possibly matching TRBD2 (5 bases). Germline V CDR1 and CDR2: SGHRS, YFSETQ. V was trimmed by 4 bases and J by 0 bases, leaving 14 bases between them. This CDR3 is built from 15 residues. The CDR3 reads CASSQNVDYSYEQYF. The DNA for the CDR3 is TGCGCCAGCAGCCAAAACGTCGACTACTCCTACGAGCAGTACTTC.

The chain links TRBV9 to TRBJ2-1; 12 nucleotides line up with TRBD2. Germline V lookup: CDR1 SGDLS, CDR2 YYNGEE. The ends lost 3 bases at V and 2 bases at J; junction bases unmatched: 6. The CDR3 sequence is 17 residues long. The CDR3 DNA is TGTGCCAGCAGCGCTATATCTAGCGGGAGGGCCTACAATGAGCAGTTCTTC. Its translation is CASSAISSGRAYNEQFF.

V and J are TRBV11-1 and TRBJ2-2; 8 nucleotides line up with TRBD1. Trimming removed 0 bases from V and 9 bases from J; junction bases left unmatched: 6. The CDR3 has 15 residues. Germline V gene data show CDR1 as SGHAT and CDR2 as FQDESV (reference sequence). The chain's CDR3 is CASSLAGTGARELFF. The CDR3 nucleotides read TGTGCCAGCAGCTTAGCGGGGACAGGCGCCCGGGAGCTGTTTTTT.

V and J are TRBV15 and TRBJ1-5; 9 bases agree with TRBD1. The CDR3 runs to 16 residues. V gave up 4 bases and J gave up 7 bases; unmatched junction bases: 11. CDR1 and CDR2 from the germline V gene are LNHNV and YYDKDF (reference sequence). CDR3 nucleotides: TGTGCCACCAGCACGTTGGGGACAGGGAGGAAACAGCCCCAGCATTTT. It codes for CATSTLGTGRKQPQHF.

The rearrangement links TRBV27 to TRBJ2-3; the D gene is possibly TRBD1 (6 bases). CDR1 is MNHEY, CDR2 SMNVEV, per germline (reference sequence). The CDR3 is 15 residues long. Trimming removed 6 bases at V and 0 bases at J, with 13 bases between. The CDR3 reads CASSLNRASTDTQYF. The CDR3 region has the DNA TGTGCCAGCAGCCTAAACAGGGCTAGCACAGATACGCAGTATTTT.

The gene calls are TRBV27 and TRBJ2-1; possibly TRBD1 for D (6 bases). CDR1 is MNHEY, CDR2 SMNVEV, per germline (reference sequence). The CDR3 loop spans 15 amino acids. V was clipped by 3 bases and J by 2 bases, with 11 bases between them. CDR3: CASSLQGLTYNEQFF. The CDR3 nucleotides are TGTGCCAGCAGTTTGCAGGGGCTAACCTACAATGAGCAGTTCTTC.

V and J are TRBV5-1 and TRBJ2-1, with 8 bases that match TRBD1. The length of the CDR3 is 14 residues. Germline trimming cut 4 bases from V and 8 bases from J; bases unmatched to any gene: 8. Per germline, CDR1 SGHRS and CDR2 YFSETQ. Written as DNA, the CDR3 is TGCGCCAGCAGCCCAAGGACAGGGAAGGATGAGCAGTTCTTC. Protein product: CASSPRTGKDEQFF.

The chain uses TRBV6-5 and TRBJ2-1; 8 nucleotides agree with TRBD1. The junction had 9 bases not matched to a gene; V was cut back by 6 bases and J by 5 bases. In germline, CDR1 is MNHEY, CDR2 SVGAGI. The CDR3 covers 15 residues. The CDR3 here is CASRFSRGLDNEQFF. DNA of the CDR3: TGTGCCAGCAGATTCTCCAGGGGGCTCGACAATGAGCAGTTCTTC.

This clone was seen only once. The rearrangement joins TRBV7-8 to TRBJ2-5, with no clear D. Germline CDR1 reads SGHVS; CDR2 reads FQNEAQ. V lost 6 bases and J lost 4, with 6 bases in between. The CDR3 is 11 amino acids. The CDR3 DNA is TGTGCCAGCAGTTTCCTAGAGACCCAGTACTTC. Its protein is CASSFLETQYF.

This clone has a single count. This sequence joins TRBV5-4 and TRBJ2-7; 10 bases agree with TRBD2. This CDR3 has 13 residues. The J segment lost 2 bases and the V segment lost 8 bases, leaving 4 bases of the junction unmatched. Germline values: CDR1 SGHNT, CDR2 YYREEE (reference sequence). CDR3 residues: CASSGTSAYEQYF. The CDR3 DNA follows: TGTGCCAGTTCCGGGACTAGCGCCTACGAGCAGTACTTC.

The gene calls are TRBV19 and TRBJ2-1; TRBD2 matches 8 bases. V was pared by 10 bases and J by 7 bases, with 12 bases of the junction left unmatched. The germline V gene has CDR1 LNHDA and CDR2 SQIVND (reference sequence). This CDR3 region has 14 residues. In nucleotides, the CDR3 is TGTGCCACCACCCCTGGTAGCGGGATTAATGAGCAGTTCTTC. Translated, it gives CATTPGSGINEQFF.

This chain uses TRBV15 with TRBJ2-6; D is possibly TRBD1 (5 bases). Trimming left V 0 bases short and J 0 bases short, with 18 bases between. The germline gives CDR1 LNHNV, CDR2 YYDKDF (reference sequence). The CDR3 covers 20 residues. The CDR3 protein is CATSRDRVRQSSSGANVLTF. Written as DNA, the CDR3 is TGTGCCACCAGCAGAGATAGAGTAAGACAGTCCAGCTCTGGGGCCAACGTCCTGACTTTC.